Below, 22 T cell receptor beta chains from the same sample are listed, as sequenced in a study of metastatic and nonmetastatic thyroid tumors. Among the patients, none had received any treatment before thyroid surgery. TCRdb used MiXCR to call clones anew from the PCR reads. The data hold some 30,000 clones, with 10% to 12% observed a single time. The specimen was blood. These receptors were taken from a female donor with papillary thyroid cancer or a benign thyroid nodule (not recorded which). Some clones in this sample may be carry-over from other donors' samples.

The chain joins TRBV5-6 to TRBJ1-4, with D possibly being TRBD1 (5 bases). The CDR3 runs to 14 residues. The germline CDR1 and CDR2 sequences are SGHDT and YYEEEE. Trimming shortened V by 4 bases and J by 8 bases, and 15 bases separated the two germline ends. In nucleotides, the CDR3 is TGTGCCAGCAGCCTCCGGGACCAGCGGGAAAAACTGTTTTTT. It specifies CASSLRDQREKLFF.

The sample holds many counts of this clone. The chain carries TRBV9 and TRBJ1-1, with a possible D match to TRBD1 (5 bases). V lost 0 bases and J 2 bases, leaving 14 bases between the germline ends. The CDR3 is 16 amino acids. CDR1 SGDLS and CDR2 YYNGEE come from the germline V gene. CDR3 DNA: TGTGCCAGCAGCGTAGGATCCGAGGGGCGTAACACTGAAGCTTTCTTT. Its translation is CASSVGSEGRNTEAFF.

In its sample, this clone was seen many times. Being one base from a much bigger clone, this may be a read error. The rearrangement joins TRBV2 to TRBJ2-1; TRBD2 matches at 8 bases. The germline V gene has CDR1 SNHLY and CDR2 FYNNEI. The J segment lost 3 bases and the V segment lost 6 bases, leaving 7 bases of the junction unmatched. This CDR3 region has 15 residues. The CDR3 region has the DNA TGTGCCAGCAGGATACCAGCGGGAGTCTACAATGAGCAGTTCTTC. Translation gives CASRIPAGVYNEQFF.

In its sample, this clone was seen many times. The chain combines TRBV12-3 or TRBV12-4 with TRBJ1-3, with no clear D. Trimming left V 6 bases short and J 4 bases short, with 19 bases between. The CDR3 runs 16 residues. DNA for the CDR3: TGTGCCAGCAGCACGGGAGAGCTATTACGGGGAAACACCATATATTTT. Protein sequence: CASSTGELLRGNTIYF.

This clone is labeled medium-sized. V and J are TRBV12-3 or TRBV12-4 and TRBJ2-7; D remains ambiguous. The CDR3 totals 12 residues. Trimming left V 3 bases short and J 7 bases short, with 10 bases between. CDR3 protein: CASSFPNGEQYF. The CDR3 nucleotides read TGTGCCAGCAGTTTTCCCAACGGGGAGCAGTACTTC.

This clone occurred a few times. This chain links TRBV19 with TRBJ2-2, with 7 bases that match TRBD1. CDR1 is LNHDA, CDR2 SQIVND, per germline (reference sequence). Germline trimming cut 7 bases from V and 5 bases from J; bases unmatched to any gene: 7. The CDR3 covers 14 residues. In nucleotides, the CDR3 is TGTGCCAGTACGAGGACAGGAGGTACCGGGGAGCTGTTTTTT. Its translation is CASTRTGGTGELFF. The full variable domain, in which reference TRBV19 and TRBJ2-2 provide the parts outside the CDR3, is DGGITQSPKYLFRKEGQNVTLSCEQNLNHDAMYWYRQDPGQGLRLIYYSQIVNDFQKGDIAEGYSVSREKKESFPLTVTSAQKNPTAFYLCASTRTGGTGELFFGEGSRLTVL.

This clone was counted between two and nine times. The gene calls are TRBV28 and TRBJ2-5; 8 nucleotides align to TRBD1. The CDR3 length is 16 residues. The germline V gene has CDR1 MDHEN and CDR2 SYDVKM. V was clipped by 4 bases and J by 4 bases; unmatched bases: 11. The chain's CDR3 is CASSSPGTGSGETQYF. CDR3 DNA: TGTGCCAGCAGTTCCCCAGGGACAGGATCAGGAGAGACCCAGTACTTC.

In this sample, this clone turned up many times. This chain links TRBV9 with TRBJ1-4; tentative D call: TRBD1 (5 bases). CDR3 length equals 14 residues. Germline V gene data show CDR1 as SGDLS and CDR2 as YYNGEE. V lost 4 bases, J lost 7 bases, and 14 bases lay in between. CDR3 in amino acids: CASSPGTRSEKLFF. CDR3 sequence (DNA): TGTGCCAGCAGCCCCGGGACCAGGAGTGAAAAACTGTTTTTT.

This CDR3 reads CATSDPGTVADTQYF. The DNA for the CDR3 is TGTGCCACCAGTGATCCCGGGACAGTGGCAGATACGCAGTATTTT. The chain has TRBV24-1 and TRBJ2-3; 7 bases fit TRBD1. CDR3 size: 15 residues. V was clipped by 3 bases and J by 4 bases; unmatched bases: 6. Germline V gene lookup returns CDR1 KGHDR and CDR2 SFDVKD.

This clone was seen repeatedly, ten times or more. This rearrangement joins TRBV6-2 or TRBV6-3 to TRBJ1-5, with 8 nucleotides matching TRBD1. This CDR3 region has 15 residues. The V gene end was trimmed by 6 bases and the J gene end by 1 base; junction bases not matched to a gene: 5. Per germline, CDR1 MNHEY and CDR2 SVGEGT. The DNA for the CDR3 is TGTGCCAGCAGCGGACAGGGAGGGAGCAATCAGCCCCAGCATTTT. This codes for CASSGQGGSNQPQHF.

A few counts support this clone. Sequence at one end of the junction differs from germline and may be a read error. V usage is TRBV9 and J usage is TRBJ2-7, with a weak D call TRBD2 (6 bases). The CDR3 has 14 residues. The V gene's germline CDR1 is SGDLS and CDR2 YYNGEE. CDR3 sequence (DNA): TGTGTCAGCAGCGTGTCGGGAGAGCCCAACGAGCAGTACTTC. It yields the protein CVSSVSGEPNEQYF.

This clone qualifies as medium-sized. The genes are TRBV12-3 or TRBV12-4 and TRBJ2-7; D is perhaps TRBD2 (6 bases). Trimming removed 3 bases from V and 2 bases from J, with 17 bases in between. This CDR3 comprises 16 residues. The CDR3 DNA is TGTGCCAGCAGTTTCGTAATTCGGGACTCCCCCTACGAGCAGTACTTC. The encoded protein is CASSFVIRDSPYEQYF.

There are many counts of this clone. A clone one base away is much larger, so this may be a read error. This chain links TRBV24-1 with TRBJ2-7, with TRBD1 matching over 7 bases. This CDR3 comprises 12 residues. The V gene's germline CDR1 is KGHDR and CDR2 SFDVKD. Trimming took 4 bases from V and 7 from J; bases not matched to a gene: 3. The CDR3 coding sequence is TGTGCCACCAGTGACGACAGGGAAGAGCAGTACTTC. It specifies CATSDDREEQYF.

The sample holds many counts of this clone. The chain carries TRBV7-2 and TRBJ1-6; a possible D gene is TRBD1 (5 bases). The CDR3 has 14 amino acids. Germline CDR1 is SGHTA and CDR2 is FQGNSA. Trimming pared 2 bases from V and 10 bases from J, leaving 12 bases between. DNA for the CDR3: TGTGCCAGCAGCTTAACAGGCGGAGGGTCACCCCTCCACTTT. Its translation: CASSLTGGGSPLHF. Variable domain in full (rest from reference TRBV7-2 and TRBJ1-6): GAGVSQSPSNKVTEKGKDVELRCDPISGHTALYWYRQSLGQGLEFLIYFQGNSAPDKSGLPSDRFSAERTGGSVSTLTIQRTQQEDSAVYLCASSLTGGGSPLHFGNGTRLTVT.

Many counts were recorded for this clone. The V call is TRBV7-9, the J call TRBJ2-5; D remains ambiguous. V was shortened by 1 base and J by 0 bases, with 9 bases between the two germline ends. The CDR3 runs 15 residues. CDR1 is SEHNR and CDR2 is FQNEAQ in the germline V gene (reference sequence). The CDR3, as DNA: TGTGCCAGCAGCTTAGTGACTGGCTACCAAGAGACCCAGTACTTC. It specifies CASSLVTGYQETQYF.

V gene TRBV11-3 combines with J gene TRBJ2-7; 8 bases match TRBD1. Germline-derived CDR1 and CDR2 are SGHNT and YENEEA. The CDR3 is 15 residues long. The junction had 12 bases not matched to a gene; V was cut back by 4 bases and J by 7 bases. CDR3 sequence: CASSSRDRNPHEQYF. The CDR3 DNA reads TGTGCCAGCAGCTCTAGGGACAGGAACCCCCATGAGCAGTACTTC.

The chain uses TRBV11-2 and TRBJ2-7; 10 bases map to TRBD1. Trimming removed 5 bases from V and 4 bases from J; junction bases left unmatched: 5. The CDR3 extends over 14 amino acids. Germline CDR1 reads SGHAT; CDR2 reads FQNNGV. CDR3 region: CASSGGQGMYEQYF. DNA for the CDR3: TGTGCCAGCAGCGGGGGACAGGGGATGTACGAGCAGTACTTC.

The gene calls are TRBV7-8 and TRBJ2-1; the D gene is possibly TRBD2 (5 bases). Germline lookup yields CDR1 SGHVS and CDR2 FQNEAQ. CDR3 length: 15 amino acids. The V end was cut by 5 bases, the J end by 7 bases, with 18 bases between. CDR3 sequence (DNA): TGTGCCAGCAGCGGACTGGCAGGTCCGGAGAATGAGCAGTTCTTC. Translation: CASSGLAGPENEQFF.

This clone was detected ten times or more. The CDR3 bases are TGTGCCAGCAGCTTTAGTGAAGGGTTAGAGACCCAGTACTTC. It is translated as CASSFSEGLETQYF. This chain links TRBV7-2 with TRBJ2-5; no reliable D call. CDR3 length: 14 amino acids. Germline CDR1 reads SGHTA; CDR2 reads FQGNSA. Trimming removed 3 bases from V and 4 bases from J, with 12 bases in between.

The chain joins TRBV11-1 to TRBJ1-1; D gene ambiguous. Germline V gene data show CDR1 as SGHAT and CDR2 as FQDESV (reference sequence). The length of the CDR3 is 13 residues. V was cut by 5 bases and J by 1 base, with 8 bases left in between. CDR3 amino acids: CASSLWGNTEAFF. CDR3 sequence (DNA): TGTGCCAGCAGCCTTTGGGGGAACACTGAAGCTTTCTTT.

V and J are TRBV30 and TRBJ1-1; a weak D match, TRBD1 (6 bases). The V and J ends lost 5 bases and 5 bases respectively, with 21 bases between them. In germline, CDR1 is GTSNPN, CDR2 SVGIG (reference sequence). This CDR3 contains 15 residues. Written as DNA, the CDR3 is TGTGCCTGGGGGGGCTTCGCGACGAACGAGACTGAAGCTTTCTTT. Residues: CAWGGFATNETEAFF.

This clone was seen at least ten times. The chain links TRBV2 to TRBJ1-1; 10 bases match TRBD1. CDR3 length equals 14 residues. Germline loops: CDR1 SNHLY, CDR2 FYNNEI. J lost 1 base, V lost 6 bases, and 2 bases had no gene match. The CDR3 reads CASRDRGANTEAFF. The CDR3 bases are TGTGCCAGCAGGGACAGGGGGGCGAACACTGAAGCTTTCTTT.